These 9 T cell receptor beta chains were sequenced from one sample in a study of response to subunit inactivated influenza vaccine. Each CDR3 protein gets one entry after TCRdb re-called the RT-PCR reads with MiXCR. The table records about 190,000 distinct CDR3 sequences, around 15% of them present only once. The starting material was CD8+ T cells sorted from PBMCs, obtained around 5 days after vaccination. The receptors here all came from a man aged 50-60 years who received an inactivated influenza vaccine.

This clonotype was picked up a small number of times. The chain uses TRBV12-3 or TRBV12-4 and TRBJ2-1; TRBD2 matches 10 bases. V shed 5 bases, J shed 9 bases, and the junction held 4 bases outside the gene matches. The CDR3 spans 13 residues. The CDR3 DNA follows: TGTGCCAGCAGTCCCGGACTAGCGGTTGAGCAGTTCTTC. Its translation: CASSPGLAVEQFF.

There are many counts of this clonotype. This CDR3 is CSVVNGETETQYF. CDR3 DNA sequence: TGCAGCGTTGTTAACGGGGAGACGGAGACCCAGTACTTC. The chain carries TRBV29-1 and TRBJ2-5, with D maybe TRBD2 (5 bases). Trimming took off 4 bases at V and 5 bases at J, with 14 bases between the two ends. The CDR3 runs to 13 residues. Germline CDR1 reads SQVTM; CDR2 reads ANQGSEA.

Only a few counts were recorded for this clonotype. The chain has TRBV13 and TRBJ2-7, with a weak D call TRBD1 (6 bases). Germline V CDR1 and CDR2: PRHDT, FYEKMQ (reference sequence). Trimming left V 3 bases short and J 3 bases short, with 15 bases between. This CDR3 region has 15 residues. The CDR3 reads CASSLVGQGSYEQYF. As DNA, the CDR3 is TGTGCCAGCAGCTTGGTGGGACAAGGAAGCTACGAGCAGTACTTC. Variable domain in full (rest from reference TRBV13 and TRBJ2-7): AAGVIQSPRHLIKEKRETATLKCYPIPRHDTVYWYQQGPGQDPQFLISFYEKMQSDKGSIPDRFSAQQFSDYHSELNMSSLELGDSALYFCASSLVGQGSYEQYFGPGTRLTVT.

The CDR3 nucleotides are TGTGCCAGCAGCCCACCCTACCCGGGACTAAGGTATTTT. Translating it yields CASSPPYPGLRYF. The V gene is TRBV7-2, the J gene TRBJ2-3; 7 bases align to TRBD2. The ends lost 5 bases at V and 14 bases at J; junction bases unmatched: 13. From germline, CDR1 is SGHTA and CDR2 FQGNSA. The CDR3 sequence is 13 residues long. Together with reference TRBV7-2 and TRBJ2-3, the CDR3 gives the full variable domain: GAGVSQSPSNKVTEKGKDVELRCDPISGHTALYWYRQSLGQGLEFLIYFQGNSAPDKSGLPSDRFSAERTGGSVSTLTIQRTQQEDSAVYLCASSPPYPGLRYFGPGTRLTVL.

Here the CDR3 reads CASSVTGYEQYF. The CDR3 DNA follows: TGTGCCAGCAGCGTGACAGGGTACGAGCAGTACTTC. The rearrangement links TRBV7-2 to TRBJ2-7; 7 nucleotides match TRBD1. The CDR3 has 12 residues. Germline trimming cut 5 bases from V and 4 bases from J; bases unmatched to any gene: 2. Germline V gene lookup returns CDR1 SGHTA and CDR2 FQGNSA.

This clonotype has a count of ten or more. The V gene is TRBV29-1, the J gene TRBJ2-3; the match to TRBD1 covers 10 bases. Losses at the gene ends were 7 bases for V and 2 bases for J; bases not matched to a gene: 9. The CDR3 is 15 residues long. The germline gives CDR1 SQVTM, CDR2 ANQGSEA. DNA of the CDR3: TGCAGCGAATCGGGACAGGGGACGGCCACAGATACGCAGTATTTT. As protein: CSESGQGTATDTQYF.

This clonotype was picked up a small number of times. The chain is built from TRBV2 and TRBJ2-7, with D maybe TRBD1 (6 bases). The germline V gene encodes CDR1 SNHLY and CDR2 FYNNEI. Trimming cost V 7 bases and J 6 bases, with 19 bases left between them. The CDR3 is 14 amino acids. CDR3 protein: CASTGTTSHGEQYF. CDR3 DNA sequence: TGTGCCAGCACCGGGACAACCAGCCATGGCGAGCAGTACTTC.

The chain employs TRBV28 and TRBJ2-1; 7 positions match TRBD1. CDR1 is MDHEN and CDR2 is SYDVKM in the germline V gene. The CDR3 covers 13 residues. V shed 8 bases, J shed 4 bases, and the junction held 5 bases outside the gene matches. The CDR3 is CASAGGIYNEQFF. The CDR3 coding sequence is TGTGCCAGCGCAGGGGGAATTTACAATGAGCAGTTCTTC.

This clonotype was seen only a few times. The chain recombines TRBV6-4 with TRBJ1-6, with D uncertain. This CDR3 is 13 amino acids long. From germline, CDR1 is MRHNA and CDR2 SNTAGT. With 2 bases removed from V and 9 bases from J, the gap between germline ends came to 8 bases. CDR3 in amino acids: CASSDTGVSPLHF. DNA for the CDR3: TGTGCCAGCAGTGACACCGGGGTTTCACCCCTCCACTTT.